This T cell receptor (beta chain) was sequenced for a study of cytomegalovirus exposure and HLA in healthy donors. Study overall: HLA-typed donors contributed some 77 million unique TCRs, which were held in an early data release. Of 300 to 500 genotyped donors, roughly 80% grouped in the Caucasian-associated ancestry cluster. Points from the study as a whole: In an earlier analysis, about 90% or about 30%: the productive usage of most TCR beta V segments.

CDR1 is SGHNT, CDR2 YYREEE, per germline (reference sequence). The CDR3 totals 15 residues. Trimming left V 5 bases short and J 1 base short, with 13 bases between. Points on this clone: Its matching antigen is unknown.

PCR was performed using 60 Vbeta and 13 Jbeta primers. The method was immunoSEQ multiplex PCR; TCRdb's version includes in-frame clones alone and lacks a portion of them. Of about 190,000 clones listed, 80% are singletons. Healthy bone marrow donors supplied every sample. The genes are TRBV5-4 and TRBJ2-1; D gene uncertain. Sequenced sample: PBMCs. This clonotype originated in a man aged 40-55 years in good health and CMV-seropositive. CDR3 bases: TGTGCCAGCAGTTTCCAGATTTTATCCTACAATGAGCAGTTCTTC. Translating gives CASSFQILSYNEQFF.